The 18 T cell receptor beta chains below all came from one sample that was sequenced in a study of lung T cells in sarcoidosis with Löfgren's syndrome (dated by TCRdb to the late 2010s). Sequencer: Illumina MiSeq. The public reads were run again by TCRdb, first through fastp at Q25 and then through MiXCR, and only productive beta chains were kept. Entries are consolidated by CDR3 protein sequence, retaining the most common genes and DNA. The sample table shows 2,000 to 2,500 distinct CDR3 sequences, and about 22% are seen once. The ten largest make up around 9.9% of the sample. Source material: CD4+ T cells from bronchoalveolar lavage. The receptor set was obtained from a human donor with sarcoidosis (Löfgren's syndrome or another form), or a control subject (not recorded which).

In its sample, this clonotype was seen many times. This chain uses TRBV10-3 with TRBJ1-2; D is ambiguous. Germline V gene sequence: CDR1 ENHRY, CDR2 SYGVKD. The CDR3 contains 13 residues. Trimming removed 4 bases at V and 7 bases at J, with 13 bases between. CDR3 region: CAISASKEGGYTF. The CDR3 DNA reads as TGTGCCATCAGTGCTTCAAAGGAGGGTGGCTACACCTTC.

This clonotype is classed as medium-sized. J is TRBJ2-7 and V is TRBV7-2, with D uncertain. Germline CDR1 and CDR2: SGHTA and FQGNSA. Trimming shortened V by 7 bases and J by 0 bases, and 13 bases separated the two germline ends. The CDR3 contains 14 residues. In DNA form, the CDR3 reads TGTGCCAGCACCCCTGGAGCTATCTCCTACGAGCAGTACTTC. Its protein is CASTPGAISYEQYF.

By share of the sample, this clonotype is medium-sized. J is TRBJ1-6 and V is TRBV2; 8 positions match TRBD1. The CDR3 is 14 residues long. Germline lookup yields CDR1 SNHLY and CDR2 FYNNEI. The J segment lost 8 bases and the V segment lost 5 bases, leaving 5 bases of the junction unmatched. The CDR3 loop reads CASSQQGGDSPLHF. CDR3 DNA sequence: TGTGCCAGCAGTCAACAGGGGGGGGATTCACCCCTCCACTTT.

About this clonotype itself: The junction shows a germline mismatch at one end, possibly a read error. The V gene is TRBV2, the J gene TRBJ2-5; D is perhaps TRBD2 (7 bases). Looked up from germline, CDR1 is SNHLY and CDR2 is FYNNEI. There are 15 residues in the CDR3. CDR3 bases: TGTGCCAGCAGCGGGGAGGGGGGCCTCCAAAAGACCCGGTACTTC. Residues: CASSGEGGLQKTRYF.

This clonotype is medium-sized (0.01 to 0.1%) by share. The chain joins TRBV10-3 to TRBJ2-7; TRBD2 is a possible D gene (6 bases). The CDR3 is 17 residues long. V shed 2 bases and J shed 2 bases, with 19 bases lying between them. In germline, CDR1 is ENHRY, CDR2 SYGVKD. In DNA form, the CDR3 reads TGTGCCATCAGTGAGCCCCAAGGTCTCGGGGGTACCTACGAGCAGTACTTC. Its translation is CAISEPQGLGGTYEQYF.

This clonotype is labeled medium-sized (0.01 to 0.1%). V is TRBV12-3 or TRBV12-4 and J is TRBJ1-2, with 9 bases that match TRBD1. This CDR3 is built from 13 residues. The V and J ends lost 6 bases and 12 bases, in that order; junction bases with no gene match: 11. The CDR3: CASSFDRGRQHTF. Here the CDR3 DNA reads TGTGCCAGCAGCTTTGACAGGGGGAGGCAGCACACCTTC.

In its sample, this clonotype is medium-sized. V is TRBV5-1 and J is TRBJ2-3, with a possible D match to TRBD1 (6 bases). The V gene's germline CDR1 is SGHRS and CDR2 YFSETQ. The CDR3 is 14 residues long. Between the trimmed V and J ends, which lost 3 bases and 2 bases, there was a span of 10 bases. CDR3 loop: CASSSTGTTDTQYF. The CDR3 bases are TGCGCCAGCAGCTCCACAGGGACCACAGATACGCAGTATTTT.

This clonotype is classed as medium-sized (0.01 to 0.1%). A junction boundary mismatches the germline segment, possibly from a read error. The chain combines TRBV4-1 with TRBJ2-1, with TRBD1 identical over 8 bases. The CDR3 totals 14 residues. CDR1 MGHRA and CDR2 YSYEKL come from the germline V gene. CDR3: CASSHPGQGNEQFF. The CDR3 DNA is TGCGCCAGCAGCCACCCAGGACAGGGCAATGAACAGTTCTTC.

In its sample, this clonotype ranks as hyperexpanded. This chain uses TRBV24-1 with TRBJ1-1; 8 positions agree with TRBD1. V lost 4 bases, J lost 3 bases, and 15 bases stayed unmatched. The CDR3 is 18 residues long. Germline loops: CDR1 KGHDR, CDR2 SFDVKD. The chain's CDR3 is CATSDPGQGIRIDTEAFF. The CDR3 DNA sequence: TGTGCCACCAGTGACCCCGGACAGGGTATCCGAATTGACACTGAAGCTTTCTTT.

V gene TRBV30 combines with J gene TRBJ1-1; maybe TRBD1 (5 bases). The CDR3 loop spans 11 amino acids. Germline V lookup: CDR1 GTSNPN, CDR2 SVGIG (reference sequence). The CDR3 here is CAASVGTEAFF. Written as DNA, the CDR3 is TGTGCTGCAAGCGTGGGGACGGAAGCTTTCTTT.

This clonotype has only a few counts. This may arise from a read error, as a much more abundant clone is one base away. The genes are TRBV30 and TRBJ1-3; D is perhaps TRBD1 (6 bases). This CDR3 contains 14 residues. The V gene's germline CDR1 is GTSNPN and CDR2 SVGIG (reference sequence). CDR3 sequence reads: CAWSTQGPGNAIYF. Here the CDR3 DNA reads TGTGCCTGGAGTACACAGGGTCCCGGAAACGCCATATATTTT.

This clonotype counts as medium-sized. The rearrangement joins TRBV6-1 to TRBJ2-6; TRBD1 aligns across 10 bases. Trimming at V came to 6 bases and at J to 0 bases, leaving 8 bases not matched to a gene. The germline V gene has CDR1 MNHNS and CDR2 SASEGT. The CDR3 extends over 18 amino acids. CDR3 in amino acids: CASSAPGTGVSGANVLTF. The CDR3 nucleotides read TGTGCCAGCAGCGCTCCCGGGACAGGGGTCTCTGGGGCCAACGTCCTGACTTTC.

This clonotype has at least ten counts. The rearrangement joins TRBV7-3 to TRBJ2-7; a weak D match, TRBD2 (6 bases). Germline V gene sequence: CDR1 SGHTA, CDR2 FQGTGA. This CDR3 is built from 15 residues. The V gene lost 2 bases and the J gene lost 2 bases, with 13 bases spanning the gap. CDR3 residues: CASSLGGSPTYEQYF. CDR3 DNA sequence: TGTGCCAGCAGCTTAGGAGGGAGTCCTACCTACGAGCAGTACTTC.

This clonotype came up many times. The chain joins TRBV7-3 to TRBJ2-1; D perhaps matches TRBD2 (6 bases). Looked up from germline, CDR1 is SGHTA and CDR2 is FQGTGA. The CDR3 contains 15 residues. V gave up 2 bases and J gave up 6 bases, with 14 bases separating them. The CDR3 here is CASSLGGPGANEQFF. The CDR3 coding sequence is TGTGCCAGCAGCTTAGGAGGGCCCGGGGCCAATGAGCAGTTCTTC. The whole variable domain, remainder taken from reference TRBV7-3 and TRBJ2-1, is GAGVSQTPSNKVTEKGKYVELRCDPISGHTALYWYRQSLGQGPEFLIYFQGTGAADDSGLPNDRFFAVRPEGSVSTLKIQRTERGDSAVYLCASSLGGPGANEQFFGPGTRLTVL.

The chain employs TRBV7-9 and TRBJ1-5; no clear D gene. The V end lost 7 bases, the J end lost 5 bases, and 9 bases lay between the germline ends. This CDR3 is 12 amino acids long. Germline loops: CDR1 SEHNR, CDR2 FQNEAQ (reference sequence). CDR3 coding DNA: TGTGCCAGCACCCGGGAGCATCAGCCCCAGCATTTT. Its translation is CASTREHQPQHF.

This clonotype is large (0.1 to 1%). V gene TRBV2 combines with J gene TRBJ1-2; 8 positions match TRBD1. Trimming at V came to 6 bases and at J to 9 bases, leaving 9 bases not matched to a gene. The CDR3 loop spans 13 amino acids. The germline V gene has CDR1 SNHLY and CDR2 FYNNEI. CDR3 in amino acids: CASSAQDRGRYTF. The CDR3 DNA reads TGTGCCAGCAGCGCCCAAGACAGGGGACGCTACACCTTC. Full variable domain (outside the CDR3, taken from reference TRBV2 and TRBJ1-2): EPEVTQTPSHQVTQMGQEVILRCVPISNHLYFYWYRQILGQKVEFLVSFYNNEISEKSEIFDDQFSVERPDGSNFTLKIRSTKLEDSAMYFCASSAQDRGRYTFGSGTRLTVV.

The rearrangement uses TRBV28 and TRBJ2-5, with 8 bases that match TRBD1. Trimming cost V 6 bases and J 2 bases; bases outside gene matches: 8. The CDR3 has 15 residues. CDR1 and CDR2 from the germline V gene are MDHEN and SYDVKM. CDR3 DNA: TGTGCCAGCAGAGACAGGGGCACACCTCAAGAGACCCAGTACTTC. Amino acids: CASRDRGTPQETQYF.

The rearrangement uses TRBV5-4 and TRBJ2-6, with a weak D call TRBD1 (5 bases). The CDR3 has 16 residues. Germline assignment: CDR1 SGHNT and CDR2 YYREEE (reference sequence). V was clipped by 4 bases and J by 6 bases, with 17 bases between them. Written as DNA, the CDR3 is TGTGCCAGCAGCATGGAAGCAGGGTTTGTGGCCAACGTCCTGACTTTC. Encoded protein: CASSMEAGFVANVLTF.